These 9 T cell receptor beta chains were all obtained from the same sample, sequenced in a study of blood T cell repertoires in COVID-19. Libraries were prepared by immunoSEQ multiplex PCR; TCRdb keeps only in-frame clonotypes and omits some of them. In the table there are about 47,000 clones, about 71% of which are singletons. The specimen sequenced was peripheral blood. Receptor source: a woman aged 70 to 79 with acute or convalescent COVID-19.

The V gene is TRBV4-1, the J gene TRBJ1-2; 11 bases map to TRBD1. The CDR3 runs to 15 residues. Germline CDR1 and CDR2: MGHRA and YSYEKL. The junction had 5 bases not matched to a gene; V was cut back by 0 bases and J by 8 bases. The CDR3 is CASSQDRTGGWGYTF. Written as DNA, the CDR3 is TGCGCCAGCAGCCAAGATCGGACAGGGGGCTGGGGCTACACCTTC.

The CDR3 loop is CASSSMDRGHEQYF. The CDR3 bases are TGTGCCAGCAGTTCCATGGACAGGGGCCACGAGCAGTACTTC. The rearrangement links TRBV6-6 to TRBJ2-7, with 9 nucleotides matching TRBD1. V lost 4 bases to trimming and J lost 5 bases; unmatched junction nucleotides: 6. Germline assignment: CDR1 MNHNY and CDR2 SVGAGI (reference sequence). This CDR3 is built from 14 residues.

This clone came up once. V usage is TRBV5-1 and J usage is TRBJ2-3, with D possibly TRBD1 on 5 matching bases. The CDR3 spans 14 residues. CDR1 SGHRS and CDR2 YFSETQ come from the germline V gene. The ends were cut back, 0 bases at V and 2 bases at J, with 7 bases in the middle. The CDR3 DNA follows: TGCGCCAGCAGCTTGGGGGGCTACACAGATACGCAGTATTTT. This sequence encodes CASSLGGYTDTQYF.

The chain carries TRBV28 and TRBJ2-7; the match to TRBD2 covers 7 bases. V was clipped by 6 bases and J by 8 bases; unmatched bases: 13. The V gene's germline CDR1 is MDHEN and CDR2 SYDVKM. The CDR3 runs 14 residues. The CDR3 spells CASSLPRAGVQQYF. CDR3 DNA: TGTGCCAGCAGCCTGCCGCGGGCGGGAGTACAGCAGTACTTC. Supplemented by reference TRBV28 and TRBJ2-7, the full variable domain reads DVKVTQSSRYLVKRTGEKVFLECVQDMDHENMFWYRQDPGLGLRLIYFSYDVKMKEKGDIPEGYSVSREKKERFSLILESASTNQTSMYLCASSLPRAGVQQYFGPGTRLTVT.

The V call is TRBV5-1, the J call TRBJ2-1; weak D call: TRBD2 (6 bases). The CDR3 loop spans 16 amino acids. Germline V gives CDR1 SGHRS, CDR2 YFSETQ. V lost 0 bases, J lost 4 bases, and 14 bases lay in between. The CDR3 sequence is CASSLDGRGPYNEQFF. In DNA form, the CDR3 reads TGCGCCAGCAGCTTGGATGGGCGGGGCCCTTACAATGAGCAGTTCTTC. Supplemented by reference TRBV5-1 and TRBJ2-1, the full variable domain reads KAGVTQTPRYLIKTRGQQVTLSCSPISGHRSVSWYQQTPGQGLQFLFEYFSETQRNKGNFPGRFSGRQFSNSRSEMNVSTLELGDSALYLCASSLDGRGPYNEQFFGPGTRLTVL.

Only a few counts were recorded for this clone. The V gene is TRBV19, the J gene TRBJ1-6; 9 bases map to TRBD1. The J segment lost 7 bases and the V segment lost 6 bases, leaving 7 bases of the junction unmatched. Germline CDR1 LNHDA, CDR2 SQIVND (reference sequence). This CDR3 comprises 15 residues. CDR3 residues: CASRPQGAGNSPLHF. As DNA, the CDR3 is TGTGCCAGTAGACCACAGGGGGCTGGAAATTCACCCCTCCACTTT.

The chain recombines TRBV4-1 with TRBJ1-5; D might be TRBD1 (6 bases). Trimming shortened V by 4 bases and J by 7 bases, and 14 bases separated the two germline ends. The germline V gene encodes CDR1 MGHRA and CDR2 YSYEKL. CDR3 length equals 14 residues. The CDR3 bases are TGCGCCAGCAGCCCCATGGGGGGGGCCCAGCCCCAGCATTTT. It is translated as CASSPMGGAQPQHF.

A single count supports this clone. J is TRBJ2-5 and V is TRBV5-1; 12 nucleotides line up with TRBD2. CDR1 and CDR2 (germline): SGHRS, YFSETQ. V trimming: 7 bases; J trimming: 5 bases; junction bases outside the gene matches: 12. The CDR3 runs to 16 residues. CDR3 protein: CASGGRLAGVVETQYF. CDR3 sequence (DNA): TGCGCCAGCGGGGGAAGACTAGCGGGAGTGGTGGAGACCCAGTACTTC. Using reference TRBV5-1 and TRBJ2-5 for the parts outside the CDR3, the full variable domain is KAGVTQTPRYLIKTRGQQVTLSCSPISGHRSVSWYQQTPGQGLQFLFEYFSETQRNKGNFPGRFSGRQFSNSRSEMNVSTLELGDSALYLCASGGRLAGVVETQYFGPGTRLLVL.

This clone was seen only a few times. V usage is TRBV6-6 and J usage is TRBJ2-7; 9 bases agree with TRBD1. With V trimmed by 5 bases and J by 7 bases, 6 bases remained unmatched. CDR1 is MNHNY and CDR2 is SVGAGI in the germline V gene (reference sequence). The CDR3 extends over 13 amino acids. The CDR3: CASSKGQGGEQYF. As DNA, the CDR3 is TGTGCCAGCAGTAAGGGACAGGGTGGAGAGCAGTACTTC.